The 7 T cell receptor beta chains presented below share a single source sample, sequenced in a study of tumor and adjacent non-tumor tissue in lung cancer. Three rounds of nested PCR, following a modified ARM-PCR protocol, produced the TCRbeta library. TCRdb independently ran MiXCR on the multiplex PCR reads; one entry per CDR3 protein. The repertoire holds 60,000 to 95,000 distinct CDR3 sequences, with 77% as singletons. No cell sorting was done before RNA was extracted from the tissue. The sample consisted of lung tumor tissue. Every receptor here comes from a woman in her 50s with non-small cell lung cancer.

About this clonotype itself: This may come from a read error, since a much larger clone is one base off. Since no conserved phenylalanine or tryptophan closes the CDR3, a read error is the likely cause. This chain connects TRBV6-1 to TRBJ2-7; D is unclear. V shed 9 bases and J shed 2 bases, with 8 bases lying between them. The CDR3 has 11 amino acids. Germline V gene data show CDR1 as MNHNS and CDR2 as SASEGT. The DNA for the CDR3 is TGTGCCAGTACCAGCCCCTACGAGCAGTACTAC. Translating gives CASTSPYEQYY.

For this clonotype: This likely comes from a read error, as the CDR3 has no conserved phenylalanine or tryptophan at its end. The chain combines TRBV6-5 with TRBJ2-1, with 15 bases lining up with TRBD2. The CDR3 runs to 17 residues. CDR1 is MNHEY, CDR2 SVGAGI, per germline. CDR3 protein: CASSYSIWGLAGGEQFS. CDR3 DNA: TGTGCTAGCAGTTACTCGATTTGGGGACTAGCGGGAGGTGAGCAGTTCTCC.

Points on this clonotype: A read error may produce the germline difference seen at one junction end. The V and J genes are TRBV25-1 and TRBJ2-2; possibly TRBD2 for D (5 bases). The germline CDR1 and CDR2 sequences are MGHDK and SYGVNS. The CDR3 contains 15 residues. CDR3 in amino acids: CASSDGDSDTGEPFF. As DNA, the CDR3 is TGCGCCAGCAGTGACGGGGATAGCGACACCGGGGAGCCGTTTTTT.

J is TRBJ2-5 and V is TRBV20-1, with D perhaps TRBD2 (5 bases). V lost 4 bases to trimming and J lost 9 bases, with 24 bases between them. CDR1 and CDR2 from the germline V gene are DFQATT and SNEGSKA (reference sequence). The CDR3 sequence is 15 residues long. The CDR3, as DNA: TGCAGTGCTATCCGGATGAGGGCGGGCGAGGAGGCCCAGTACTTC. It encodes CSAIRMRAGEEAQYF.

In this sample, this clonotype turned up many times. The chain carries TRBV2 and TRBJ1-2; 9 bases match TRBD1. The germline CDR1 and CDR2 sequences are SNHLY and FYNNEI. Trimming removed 7 bases from V and 2 bases from J; junction bases left unmatched: 11. The CDR3 runs to 16 residues. The CDR3 sequence: CASIRTGALENYGYTF. The CDR3 region has the DNA TGTGCCAGCATAAGGACAGGGGCCTTAGAGAACTATGGCTACACCTTC.

Details on this clonotype: At one end, the junction sequence differs from germline, possibly due to a read error. The chain is built from TRBV11-1 and TRBJ2-2; 7 nucleotides line up with TRBD2. The germline CDR1 and CDR2 sequences are SGHAT and FQDESV (reference sequence). This CDR3 is built from 18 residues. CDR3 amino acids: CASSVAISGEYHTGELFF. The CDR3 region has the DNA TGTGCCAGCAGCGTAGCTATCAGCGGGGAATACCACACCGGGGAGCTGTTTTTT.

The rearrangement uses TRBV29-1 and TRBJ2-5; tentative D call: TRBD2 (5 bases). This CDR3 contains 12 residues. V shed 6 bases and J shed 5 bases, with 13 bases lying between them. Germline CDR1 reads SQVTM; CDR2 reads ANQGSEA. The chain's CDR3 is CSVQGSDETQYF. The CDR3 region has the DNA TGCAGCGTCCAAGGGAGTGATGAGACCCAGTACTTC.